The table lists the clone carrying this TCR beta chain with many counts. Its matching antigen is unknown. This sample is part of a study of T cells after yellow fever vaccination. The study, taken as a whole, reports: Peak timing came faster in the weaker secondary response, day 5 versus 15. Any FACS-sorted repertoire could hold abundant clonotypes that contaminate it from the bulk population. At around 96% for CD4 and roughly 87% for CD8, most primary-vaccination clones showed up again after the booster.

Trimming left V 5 bases short and J 1 base short, with 9 bases between. Looked up from germline, CDR1 is LNHNV and CDR2 is YYDKDF (reference sequence). The CDR3 runs 14 residues. One entry per CDR3 protein results from TCRdb running MiXCR on the 5' RACE reads. The repertoire holds 150,000 to 200,000 distinct CDR3 sequences, approximately 10% seen once, with 36% in the top ten. The TCR was taken from a man aged 18 to 30 who received the YFV17D yellow fever vaccine. V is TRBV15 and J is TRBJ2-1, with D perhaps matching TRBD2 (6 bases). The sample was CD8+ T cells sorted from PBMCs, taken 15 days after the yellow fever booster vaccination. In DNA, the CDR3 is TGTGCCACCAGCGGGGACTCGTCCTACAATGAGCAGTTCTTC. Its protein is CATSGDSSYNEQFF.